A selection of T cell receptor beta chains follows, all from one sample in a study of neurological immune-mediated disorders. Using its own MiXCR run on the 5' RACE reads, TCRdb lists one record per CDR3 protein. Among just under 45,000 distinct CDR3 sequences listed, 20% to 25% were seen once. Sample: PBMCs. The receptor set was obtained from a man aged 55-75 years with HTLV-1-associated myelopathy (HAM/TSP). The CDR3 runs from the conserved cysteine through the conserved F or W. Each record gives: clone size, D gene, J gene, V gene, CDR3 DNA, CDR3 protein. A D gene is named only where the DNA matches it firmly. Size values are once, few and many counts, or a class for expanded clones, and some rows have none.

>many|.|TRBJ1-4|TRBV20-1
TGCAGTGCCCGATTCCGGGCCCAAAATGAAAAACTGTTTTTT
CSARFRAQNEKLFF
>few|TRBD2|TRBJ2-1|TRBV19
TGTGCCAGTTCGAGGGGGCTAGCGGGAGTCCCCTACAATGAGCAGTTCTTC
CASSRGLAGVPYNEQFF
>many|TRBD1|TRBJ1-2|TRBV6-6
TGTGCCAGCAGTTCCCCGCGGGACAGGGCTAACTATGGCTACACCTTC
CASSSPRDRANYGYTF
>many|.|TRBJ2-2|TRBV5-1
TGCGCCAGCAGCTTGTGGGGCAGGCAGAACACCGGGGAGCTGTTTTTT
CASSLWGRQNTGELFF
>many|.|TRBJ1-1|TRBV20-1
TGCAGTGCCCACAGGATGAACACTGAAGCTTTCTTT
CSAHRMNTEAFF
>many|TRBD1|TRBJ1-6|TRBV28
TGTGCCAGCAGTCTAGGGGGCCTAGGGGGTAATTCACCCCTCCACTTT
CASSLGGLGGNSPLHF
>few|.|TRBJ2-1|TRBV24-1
TGTGCCACCAGTGATTTTTCCCTAGCAAACCCCTCCTACAATGAGCAGTTCTTC
CATSDFSLANPSYNEQFF
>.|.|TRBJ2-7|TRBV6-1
TGTGCCAGCGGGCGGGATCGGGCCTACGAGCAGTACTTC
CASGRDRAYEQYF
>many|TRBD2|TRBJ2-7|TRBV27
TGTGCCAGCAGTTTAGCGGGAGGGCCCCACGAGCAGTACTTC
CASSLAGGPHEQYF
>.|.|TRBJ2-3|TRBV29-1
TGCAGCGTTGGTCGGGGAATGGGCACAGATACGCAGTATTTT
CSVGRGMGTDTQYF
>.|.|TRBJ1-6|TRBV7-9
TGTGCCAGCAGCCCGGGACAAGGATTTTCACCCCTCCACTTT
CASSPGQGFSPLHF
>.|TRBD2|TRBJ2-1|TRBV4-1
TGCGTCAGCAGCCAAGTGGCGGGAGCTGTGTACAATGAGCAGTTCTTC
CVSSQVAGAVYNEQFF
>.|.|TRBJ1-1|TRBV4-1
TGCGCCAGCAGCCAAGCGGGAAACACTGAAGCTTTCTTT
CASSQAGNTEAFF
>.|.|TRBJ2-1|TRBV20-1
TGCAGTGCTATCGAGACTTGGAATGAGCAGTTCTTC
CSAIETWNEQFF
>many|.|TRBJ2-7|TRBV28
TGTGCCAGCCGCGAGCGCTACGAGCAGTACTTC
CASRERYEQYF
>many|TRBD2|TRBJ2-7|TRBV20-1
TGCAGTGCTAGGGATAGCCTAGCGGGAGTCGAGCAGTACTTC
CSARDSLAGVEQYF
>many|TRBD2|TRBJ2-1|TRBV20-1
TGCCCCTGGAGAGGAACGGGAGGTGATAATGAGCAGTTCTTC
CPWRGTGGDNEQFF
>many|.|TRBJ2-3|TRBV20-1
TGCAGTGCCCCAGAAAGCTATAGCACAGATACGCAGTATTTT
CSAPESYSTDTQYF
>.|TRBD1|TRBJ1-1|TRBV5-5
TGTGCCAGCAGCTTCGGGACAGGGGGCACTGAAGCTTTCTTT
CASSFGTGGTEAFF
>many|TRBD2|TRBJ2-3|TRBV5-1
TGCGCCAGCAGCTTGGAGCGGGAGACAGATACGCAGTATTTT
CASSLERETDTQYF
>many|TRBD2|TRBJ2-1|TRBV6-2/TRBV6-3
TGTGCCAGCAGTGACCTAATAGCGGGAACGTACAATGAGCAGTTCTTC
CASSDLIAGTYNEQFF
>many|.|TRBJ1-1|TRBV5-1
TGCGCCAGCAGCCAGGGAAGTTGGGGGGGAACTGAAGCTTTCTTT
CASSQGSWGGTEAFF
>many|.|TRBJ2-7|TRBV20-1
TGCAGTGCTAGACTAAACTCCTACGAGCAGTACTTC
CSARLNSYEQYF
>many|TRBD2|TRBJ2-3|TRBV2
TGTGCCAGCAGTTTTTGGACTAGCTCAGATACGCAGTATTTT
CASSFWTSSDTQYF
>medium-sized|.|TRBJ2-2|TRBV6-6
TGTGCCAGCAGTCAGAACACCGGGGAGCTGTTTTTT
CASSQNTGELFF
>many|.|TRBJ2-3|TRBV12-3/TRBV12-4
TGTGCCAGCAGACCGGGACGGATAGACACAGATACGCAGTATTTT
CASRPGRIDTDTQYF
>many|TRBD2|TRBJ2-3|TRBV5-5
TGTGCCAGCAGGCAAGGGACTAGCGGTTGGGGCACAGATACGCAGTATTTT
CASRQGTSGWGTDTQYF
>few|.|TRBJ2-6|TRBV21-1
TGTGCCAGCAGCAAAAAGGGGGCTCAATCCGGGGCCAACGTCCTGACTTTC
CASSKKGAQSGANVLTF
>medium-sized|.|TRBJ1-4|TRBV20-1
TGCAGTGCTAGGTCCGCGACTAATGAAAAACTGTTTTTT
CSARSATNEKLFF
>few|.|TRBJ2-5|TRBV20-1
TGCAGTGCTAGGTGGCTGAGCGTGGGGACCCAGTACTTC
CSARWLSVGTQYF
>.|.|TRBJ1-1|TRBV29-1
TGCAGCGTTTCGCCCGCTGCTGAAGCTTTCTTT
CSVSPAAEAFF
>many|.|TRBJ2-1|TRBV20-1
TGCAGTGCTAGAGACGGAATGGGTCTTAATGAGCAGTTCTTC
CSARDGMGLNEQFF
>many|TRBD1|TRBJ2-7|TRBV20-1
TGCAGTGCTCGCCGCGGGGACAGGGTCTACTACGAGCAGTACTTC
CSARRGDRVYYEQYF
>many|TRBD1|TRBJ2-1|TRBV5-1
TGCGCCAGCAGCTTTGCCGGACAGGGAGGAGCAAATGAGCAGTTCTTC
CASSFAGQGGANEQFF
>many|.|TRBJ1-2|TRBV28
TGTGCCAGCAGACCAGGGACTCTTGGCTACACCTTC
CASRPGTLGYTF
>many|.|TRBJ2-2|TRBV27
TGTGCCAGCAGTTTATCGCCTAACACCGGGGAGCTGTTTTTT
CASSLSPNTGELFF
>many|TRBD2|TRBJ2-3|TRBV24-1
TGTGCCACCAGTGATACTCGAGAGGCGGGAGCCACAGATACGCAGTATTTT
CATSDTREAGATDTQYF
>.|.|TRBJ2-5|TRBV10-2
TGCGCCAGCAGTGAAAATCGGGGAGCGGCCCAGTACTTC
CASSENRGAAQYF
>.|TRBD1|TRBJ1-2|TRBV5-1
TGCGCCAGCAGCTTGGTTGGGACAGAAGATGGCTACACCTTC
CASSLVGTEDGYTF
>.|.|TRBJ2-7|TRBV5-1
TGCGCCAGCAGCTTGAGCGCGACAGTGTGCGAGCAGTACTTC
CASSLSATVCEQYF
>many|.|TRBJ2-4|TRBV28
TGTGCCAGCAGTTTAAGAGTTCCCGCGGGGATTCAGTACTTC
CASSLRVPAGIQYF
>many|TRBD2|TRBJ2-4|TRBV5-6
TGTGCCAGCAGCTTGTTGGGGGAGGGAAACATTCAGTACTTC
CASSLLGEGNIQYF
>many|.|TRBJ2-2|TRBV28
TGTGCCAGCCTCCTAGGGGGAAGGGACGGGGAGCTGTTTTTT
CASLLGGRDGELFF
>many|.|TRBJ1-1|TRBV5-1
TGCGCCAGCAGCTTAGGCAGGAACACTGAAGCTTTCTTT
CASSLGRNTEAFF
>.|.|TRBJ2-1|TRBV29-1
TGCAGCGTTGAGGATGTTAGCTTAAGCAATGAGCAGTTCTTC
CSVEDVSLSNEQFF
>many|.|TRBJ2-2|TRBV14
TGTGCCAGCAGCCCACTCCTGAACACCGGGGAGCTGTTTTTT
CASSPLLNTGELFF